This T cell receptor beta chain was obtained from a study of control samples from healthy donors and cancer patients. This CDR3 is built from 18 residues. CDR1 and CDR2 from the germline V gene are KGHDR and SFDVKD. V gave up 2 bases and J gave up 3 bases, with 19 bases separating them. The repertoire was sequenced with immunoSEQ multiplex PCR; TCRdb's copy has only in-frame clones and lacks some. The sample contains around 83,000 clones, 90% to 95% of which appear only once. Material: PBMCs. This chain joins TRBV24-1 and TRBJ2-1, with a weak D call TRBD2 (6 bases). This receptor was taken from a woman aged 40 to 55 with lung cancer. Here the CDR3 DNA reads TGTGCCACCAGTGATTCTCTCCCCTCTGCGGGGAACTACAATGAGCAGTTCTTC. Protein sequence: CATSDSLPSAGNYNEQFF.